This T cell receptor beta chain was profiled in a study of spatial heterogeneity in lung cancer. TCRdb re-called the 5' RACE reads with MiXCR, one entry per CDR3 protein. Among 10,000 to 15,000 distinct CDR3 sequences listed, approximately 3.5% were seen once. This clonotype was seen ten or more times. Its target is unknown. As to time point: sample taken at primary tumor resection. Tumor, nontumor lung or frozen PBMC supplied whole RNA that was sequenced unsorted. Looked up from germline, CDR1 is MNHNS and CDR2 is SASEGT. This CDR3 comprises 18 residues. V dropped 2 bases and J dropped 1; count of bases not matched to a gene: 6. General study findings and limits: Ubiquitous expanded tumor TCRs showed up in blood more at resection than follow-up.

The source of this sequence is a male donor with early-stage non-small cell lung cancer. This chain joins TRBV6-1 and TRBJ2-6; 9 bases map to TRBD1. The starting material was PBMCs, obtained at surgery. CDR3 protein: CASSESGQGRSGANVLTF. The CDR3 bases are TGTGCCAGCAGTGAATCGGGACAGGGAAGATCTGGGGCCAACGTCCTGACTTTC.